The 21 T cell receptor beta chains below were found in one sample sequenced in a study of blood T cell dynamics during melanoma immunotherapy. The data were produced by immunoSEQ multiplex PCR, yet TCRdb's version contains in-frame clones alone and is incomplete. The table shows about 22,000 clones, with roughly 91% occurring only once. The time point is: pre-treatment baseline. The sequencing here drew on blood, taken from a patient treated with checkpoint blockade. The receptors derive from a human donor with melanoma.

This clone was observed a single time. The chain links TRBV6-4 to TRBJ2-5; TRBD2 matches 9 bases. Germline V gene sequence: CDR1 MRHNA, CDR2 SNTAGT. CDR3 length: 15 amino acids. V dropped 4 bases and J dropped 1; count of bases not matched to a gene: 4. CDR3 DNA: TGTGCCAGCAGTGCAGCGGGGGGATCCCAAGAGACCCAGTACTTC. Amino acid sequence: CASSAAGGSQETQYF.

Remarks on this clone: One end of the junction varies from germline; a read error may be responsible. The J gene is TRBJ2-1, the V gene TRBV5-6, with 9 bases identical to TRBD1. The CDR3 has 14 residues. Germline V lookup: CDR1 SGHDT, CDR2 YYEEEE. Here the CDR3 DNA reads TGTGCCAGCAGCTCCGGGACAGGGTACAGTGAGCAGTTCTTC. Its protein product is CASSSGTGYSEQFF.

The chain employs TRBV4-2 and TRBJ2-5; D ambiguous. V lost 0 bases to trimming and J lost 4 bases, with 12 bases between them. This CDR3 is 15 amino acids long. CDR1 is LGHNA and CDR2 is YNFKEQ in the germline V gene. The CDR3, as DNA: TGTGCCAGCAGCCAAGAAATAGGCAGACCAGAGACCCAGTACTTC. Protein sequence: CASSQEIGRPETQYF.

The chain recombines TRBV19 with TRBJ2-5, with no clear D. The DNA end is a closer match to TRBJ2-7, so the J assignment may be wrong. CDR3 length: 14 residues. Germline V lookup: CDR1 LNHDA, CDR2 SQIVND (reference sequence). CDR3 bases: TGTGCCAGTAGTCCAAGGGCGGCCCCCTACGAGCAGTACTTC. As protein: CASSPRAAPYEQYF.

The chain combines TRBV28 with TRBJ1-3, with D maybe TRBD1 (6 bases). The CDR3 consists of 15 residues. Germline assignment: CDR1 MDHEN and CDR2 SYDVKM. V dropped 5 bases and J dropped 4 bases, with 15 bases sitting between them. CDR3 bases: TGTGCCAGCAGTCCCGGAGGGACAAACGGAAACACCATATATTTT. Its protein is CASSPGGTNGNTIYF.

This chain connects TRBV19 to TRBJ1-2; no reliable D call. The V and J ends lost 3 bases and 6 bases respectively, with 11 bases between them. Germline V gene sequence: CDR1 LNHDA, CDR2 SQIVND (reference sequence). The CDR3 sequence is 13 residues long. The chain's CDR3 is CASSIPDRDGYTF. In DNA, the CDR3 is TGTGCCAGTAGTATCCCCGACCGGGATGGCTACACCTTC.

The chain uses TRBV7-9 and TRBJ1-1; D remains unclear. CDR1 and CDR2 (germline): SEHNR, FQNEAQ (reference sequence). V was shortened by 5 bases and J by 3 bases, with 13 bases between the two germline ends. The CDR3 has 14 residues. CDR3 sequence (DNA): TGTGCCAGCAGCCCCCAGTTTGAGGACACTGAAGCTTTCTTT. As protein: CASSPQFEDTEAFF.

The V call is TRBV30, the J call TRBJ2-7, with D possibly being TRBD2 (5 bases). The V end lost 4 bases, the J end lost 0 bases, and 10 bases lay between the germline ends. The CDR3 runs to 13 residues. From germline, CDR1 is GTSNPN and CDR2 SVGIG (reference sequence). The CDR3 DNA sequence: TGTGCCTGGAATCGGGGAATCTCCTACGAGCAGTACTTC. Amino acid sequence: CAWNRGISYEQYF.

The CDR3, as DNA: TGTGCCAGCAGGAGGGACGCCGCGAACACTGAAGCTTTCTTT. Amino acid sequence: CASRRDAANTEAFF. The rearrangement joins TRBV9 to TRBJ1-1, with D possibly TRBD1 on 5 matching bases. Germline V gene data show CDR1 as SGDLS and CDR2 as YYNGEE. This CDR3 is built from 14 residues. V lost 5 bases, J lost 1 base, and 12 bases lay in between. The full variable domain, with the rest looked up from reference TRBV9 and TRBJ1-1, is DSGVTQTPKHLITATGQRVTLRCSPRSGDLSVYWYQQSLDQGLQFLIQYYNGEERAKGNILERFSAQQFPDLHSELNLSSLELGDSALYFCASRRDAANTEAFFGQGTRLTVV.

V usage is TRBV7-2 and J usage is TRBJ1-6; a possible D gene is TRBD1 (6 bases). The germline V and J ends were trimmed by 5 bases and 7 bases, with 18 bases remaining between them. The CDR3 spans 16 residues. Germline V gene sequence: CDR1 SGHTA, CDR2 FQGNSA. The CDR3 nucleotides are TGTGCCAGCAGCCTCGCCCAGGGGTCTCGGAATTCACCCCTCCACTTT. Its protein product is CASSLAQGSRNSPLHF.

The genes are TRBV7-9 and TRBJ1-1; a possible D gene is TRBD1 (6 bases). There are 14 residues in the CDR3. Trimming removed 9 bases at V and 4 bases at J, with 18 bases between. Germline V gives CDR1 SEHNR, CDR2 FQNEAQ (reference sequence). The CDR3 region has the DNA TGTGCCAGAACACCGGTACAGGGTTTCACTGAAGCTTTCTTT. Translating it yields CARTPVQGFTEAFF. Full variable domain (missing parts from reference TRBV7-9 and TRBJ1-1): DTGVSQNPRHKITKRGQNVTFRCDPISEHNRLYWYRQTLGQGPEFLTYFQNEAQLEKSRLLSDRFSAERPKGSFSTLEIQRTEQGDSAMYLCARTPVQGFTEAFFGQGTRLTVV.

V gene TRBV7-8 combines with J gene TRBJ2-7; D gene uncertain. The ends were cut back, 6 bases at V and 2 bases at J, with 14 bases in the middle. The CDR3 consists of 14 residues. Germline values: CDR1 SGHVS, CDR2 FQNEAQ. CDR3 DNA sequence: TGTGCCAGCAGGGGCCTCCCGAACCCCTACGAGCAGTACTTC. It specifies CASRGLPNPYEQYF. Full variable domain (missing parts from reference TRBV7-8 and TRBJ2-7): GAGVSQSPRYKVAKRGQDVALRCDPISGHVSLFWYQQALGQGPEFLTYFQNEAQLDKSGLPSDRFFAERPEGSVSTLKIQRTQQEDSAVYLCASRGLPNPYEQYFGPGTRLTVT.

CDR3 coding DNA: TGTGCCAGCAGCTTAGGTAGGCGCAGCGAATGGCGGCGGGAGTCCGAGCAGTACTTC. It translates to CASSLGRRSEWRRESEQYF. The V gene is TRBV7-9, the J gene TRBJ2-7; 7 bases fit TRBD2. The V gene end was trimmed by 1 base and the J gene end by 6 bases; junction bases not matched to a gene: 21. The CDR3 is 19 amino acids. Germline assignment: CDR1 SEHNR and CDR2 FQNEAQ (reference sequence). Looking up the rest from reference TRBV7-9 and TRBJ2-7 gives the full variable domain: DTGVSQNPRHKITKRGQNVTFRCDPISEHNRLYWYRQTLGQGPEFLTYFQNEAQLEKSRLLSDRFSAERPKGSFSTLEIQRTEQGDSAMYLCASSLGRRSEWRRESEQYFGPGTRLTVT.

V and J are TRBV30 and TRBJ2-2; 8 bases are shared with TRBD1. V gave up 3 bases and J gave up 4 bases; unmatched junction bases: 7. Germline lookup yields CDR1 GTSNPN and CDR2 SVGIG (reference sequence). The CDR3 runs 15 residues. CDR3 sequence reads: CAWRGRDRPTGELFF. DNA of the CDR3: TGTGCCTGGAGGGGCCGGGACAGGCCCACCGGGGAGCTGTTTTTT.

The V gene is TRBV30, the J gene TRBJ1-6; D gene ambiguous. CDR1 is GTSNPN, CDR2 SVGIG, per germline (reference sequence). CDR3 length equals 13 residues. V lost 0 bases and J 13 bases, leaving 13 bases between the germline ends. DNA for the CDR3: TGTGCCTGGAGTGTATGGAGGGAATCTCCCCTCCACTTT. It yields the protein CAWSVWRESPLHF.

The CDR3 loop reads CASSPHITNVRVAGNTIYF. CDR3 sequence (DNA): TGCGCCAGCAGCCCCCATATAACCAATGTCAGGGTGGCGGGAAACACCATATATTTT. This chain links TRBV4-1 with TRBJ1-3, with D perhaps matching TRBD1 (5 bases). V lost 4 bases and J lost 4, with 26 bases in between. Per the germline V gene, CDR1 is MGHRA and CDR2 is YSYEKL. The CDR3 contains 19 residues.

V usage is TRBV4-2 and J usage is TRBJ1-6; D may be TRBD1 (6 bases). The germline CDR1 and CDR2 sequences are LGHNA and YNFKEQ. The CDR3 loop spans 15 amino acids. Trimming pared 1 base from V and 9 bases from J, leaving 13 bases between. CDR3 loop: CASSQALSGVSPLHF. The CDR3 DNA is TGTGCCAGCAGCCAAGCCCTTTCAGGGGTTTCACCCCTCCACTTT.

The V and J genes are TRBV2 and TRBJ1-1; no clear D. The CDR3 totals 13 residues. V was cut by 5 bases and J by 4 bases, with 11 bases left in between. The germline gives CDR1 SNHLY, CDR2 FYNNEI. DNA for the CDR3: TGTGCCAGCAGTCTTTCACCCATCACTGAAGCTTTCTTT. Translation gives CASSLSPITEAFF.

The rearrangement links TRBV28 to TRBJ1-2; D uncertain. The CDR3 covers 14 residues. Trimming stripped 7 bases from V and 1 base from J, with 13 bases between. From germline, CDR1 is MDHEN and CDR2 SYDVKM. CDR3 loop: CASISPRYNYGYTF. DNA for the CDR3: TGTGCCAGCATTTCCCCCAGGTATAACTATGGCTACACCTTC.

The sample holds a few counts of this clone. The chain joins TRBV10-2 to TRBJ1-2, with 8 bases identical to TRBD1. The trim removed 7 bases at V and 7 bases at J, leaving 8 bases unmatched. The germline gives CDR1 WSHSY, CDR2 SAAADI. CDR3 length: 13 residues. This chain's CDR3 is CASKGQGAFGYTF. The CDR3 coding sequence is TGCGCCAGCAAAGGTCAGGGGGCGTTTGGCTACACCTTC.

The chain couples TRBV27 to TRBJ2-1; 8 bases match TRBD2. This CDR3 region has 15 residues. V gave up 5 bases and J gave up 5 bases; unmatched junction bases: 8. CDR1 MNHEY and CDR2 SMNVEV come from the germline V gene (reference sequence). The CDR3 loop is CASSRRGREDNEQFF. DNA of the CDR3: TGTGCCAGCAGTAGACGAGGGCGGGAGGACAATGAGCAGTTCTTC.